These T cell receptor beta chains were read from a single sample in a study of T cells after yellow fever vaccination. TCRdb itself ran the 5' RACE reads through MiXCR, one entry per CDR3 protein. This repertoire shows 450,000 to 550,000 distinct CDR3 sequences, about 19% found once; its top ten account for around an eighth. Sequenced here: PBMCs, sampled 15 days after the yellow fever booster vaccination. The receptors come from a man aged 25 to 40 who received the YFV17D yellow fever vaccine. Both conserved end residues are part of each CDR3. D genes are given only for firm matches. The size of a clone is reported for some rows only, either as once, few or many, or as a class for expanded clones.

v_call,clone_size,d_call,j_call,cdr3_nt,cdr3_aa
TRBV27,-,-,TRBJ2-5,TGTGCCAGCAGTTTATATGCCAGCAACCGAGAGACCCAGTACTTC,CASSLYASNRETQYF
TRBV5-5,once,-,TRBJ2-5,TGTGCCAGCAGCTTGGTCAGGTTTGAAGAGACCCAGTACTTC,CASSLVRFEETQYF
TRBV19,-,-,TRBJ2-1,TGTGCCAGTAGTATGAGTGGTGTCGAATTGGCCTACAATGAGCAGTTCTTC,CASSMSGVELAYNEQFF
TRBV28,-,-,TRBJ2-1,TGTGCCAGCAGCCCTAAGGCTGAGCAGTTCTTC,CASSPKAEQFF
TRBV11-2,-,-,TRBJ2-7,TGTGCCAGCAGCCAGTTGCGGCGGGACGAGCAGTACTTC,CASSQLRRDEQYF
TRBV5-6,few,-,TRBJ1-2,TGTGCCAGCAGCTTGGAATCGGGCTACACCTTC,CASSLESGYTF
TRBV11-1,-,TRBD1,TRBJ2-5,TGTGCCAGCAGCTTACCGGACAGGCTAGTCCGCCTCCAAGTAAAGGAGACCCAGTACTTC,CASSLPDRLVRLQVKETQYF
TRBV7-2,few,-,TRBJ1-1,TGTGCCAGCAGCTTAGCCTTTATGAACACTGAAGCTTTCTTT,CASSLAFMNTEAFF
TRBV6-1,few,-,TRBJ2-6,TGTGCCAGCAGGCTTGACCCTGTAGGACTCGGGGCCAACGTCCTGACTTTC,CASRLDPVGLGANVLTF
TRBV3-1,few,-,TRBJ2-7,TGTGCCAGCCGCCTTTCTGGACCGGGGACCTACGAGCAGTACTTC,CASRLSGPGTYEQYF
TRBV12-3/TRBV12-4,-,-,TRBJ2-7,TGTGCCAGCAGTGGACACTCGGAAAGTTACGAGCAGTACTTC,CASSGHSESYEQYF
TRBV5-1,-,-,TRBJ2-6,TGCGCCAGCAGCTTCGTTGGGAAGGGGGCCAACGTCCTGACTTTC,CASSFVGKGANVLTF
TRBV4-1,-,-,TRBJ2-1,TGCGCCAGCAGCCGACAAGAAGGTATGGATGAGCAGTTCTTC,CASSRQEGMDEQFF
TRBV11-2,-,-,TRBJ2-7,TGTGCCAGCAGCGCTCCCGGGACCGAACGCTCCTACGAGCAGTACTTC,CASSAPGTERSYEQYF
TRBV30,few,TRBD1,TRBJ1-1,TGTGCCTGGAGCCGGACAGGGGCCGGCACTGAAGCTTTCTTT,CAWSRTGAGTEAFF
TRBV10-3,-,-,TRBJ2-7,TGTGCCATCAGTGACCTCTACGAGCAGTACTTC,CAISDLYEQYF
TRBV7-8,-,-,TRBJ2-7,TGTGCCAGCAGCTCCCAGACTAGCTACGAGCAGTACTTC,CASSSQTSYEQYF
TRBV3-1,few,TRBD1,TRBJ1-1,TGTGCCAGCAGCCAAGACCCCGGGACAGCGAACACTGAAGCTTTCTTT,CASSQDPGTANTEAFF
TRBV12-3/TRBV12-4,few,TRBD2,TRBJ2-1,TGTGCCAGCAGCCCTACTAGCGGGAGGGCCGGAATAAAGTTCTTC,CASSPTSGRAGIKFF
TRBV12-3/TRBV12-4,few,-,TRBJ2-7,TGTGCCAGCAGCCGCGTCGTTAGCGGAGCCTACGAGCAGTACTTC,CASSRVVSGAYEQYF
TRBV12-3/TRBV12-4,few,-,TRBJ1-5,TGTGCCAGCGGGGACCAAATGGTCCAGCCCCAGCATTTT,CASGDQMVQPQHF
TRBV9,many,-,TRBJ2-6,TGTGCCAGCAGCGTAGGACAGGCTGGGGCCAACGTCCTGACTTTC,CASSVGQAGANVLTF
TRBV15,few,-,TRBJ2-7,TGTGCCACCAGCAGAGATCCTACAGGGTTCAACGAGCAGTACTTC,CATSRDPTGFNEQYF
TRBV29-1,few,TRBD1,TRBJ1-2,TGCAGCGCCTGGGATCCGGGACAGACTATCTATGGCTACACCTTC,CSAWDPGQTIYGYTF
TRBV9,-,TRBD2,TRBJ2-5,TGTGCCAGCAGCGTGACTAGCGGGAGATACCAAGAGACCCAGTACTTC,CASSVTSGRYQETQYF
TRBV5-1,many,-,TRBJ2-3,TGCGCCAGCAGAGCCACAGATACGCAGTATTTT,CASRATDTQYF
TRBV29-1,-,TRBD2,TRBJ2-7,TGCAGCGTTGAAGCCAAACCTGGGGGGGGACTAGCGGGCGGATCCTACGAGCAGTACTTC,CSVEAKPGGGLAGGSYEQYF
TRBV7-2,few,TRBD2,TRBJ2-7,TGTGCCAGCAGCTTAGCGCGACGGACTAGCGGCGACTCTCCTTTGTTCTACTTC,CASSLARRTSGDSPLFYF
TRBV7-3,few,-,TRBJ2-1,TGTGCCAGCAGCTTAGGTAGACAGACTAATGAGCAGTTCTTC,CASSLGRQTNEQFF
TRBV19,-,TRBD1,TRBJ2-2,TGTGCCAGTAGTAGACCCGGGACAGTTGACCACTGGGAGCTGTTTTTT,CASSRPGTVDHWELFF
TRBV9,-,-,TRBJ2-1,TGTGCCAGCAGCGTGAGCGGAGGTAAAGGGTACAATGAGCAGTTCTTC,CASSVSGGKGYNEQFF
TRBV6-5,few,-,TRBJ2-7,TGTGCCAGCAGTTACAGTCGGGGTATCTACGAACAGTACTTC,CASSYSRGIYEQYF
TRBV19,-,-,TRBJ2-1,TGTGCCAGTAGTATAAGGGGTGAGGAGAACAATGAGCAGTTCTTC,CASSIRGEENNEQFF
TRBV18,-,-,TRBJ1-1,TGTGCCAGCTCACCAGCCGCAGGGTCGAACACTGAAGCTTTCTTT,CASSPAAGSNTEAFF
TRBV28,-,TRBD1,TRBJ2-1,TGTGCCAGCAGTTCAGCCGAAATCGGACAGGGTATGAGTGAGCAGTTCTTC,CASSSAEIGQGMSEQFF
TRBV6-2/TRBV6-3,many,TRBD1,TRBJ2-1,TGTGCCAGCAGCCCAGGGGGTAACTACAATGAGCAGTTCTTC,CASSPGGNYNEQFF
TRBV5-1,few,-,TRBJ2-7,TGCGCCAGCAGCTTTACCCGGGCCGGGGGCGAGCAGTACTTC,CASSFTRAGGEQYF
TRBV3-1,-,TRBD2,TRBJ2-1,TGTGCCAGCAGCCTCGGGACTAGCGGGAGTGCTGAGCAGTTCTTC,CASSLGTSGSAEQFF